The entry that follows covers one T cell receptor (beta chain) sequence. The germline V and J ends were trimmed by 4 bases and 7 bases, with 16 bases remaining between them. Germline CDR1 is SGHVS and CDR2 is FQNEAQ. The CDR3 sequence is 15 residues long. Participants, roughly 18 to 100 years old, spanned approximately 25 US areas. Self-reported history from a screening survey and questionnaire set each donor's cohort. The data belong to a study of blood T cell repertoires in COVID-19. Turning to the study itself: There were acute and convalescent COVID-19 samples, and they came from the United States, Italy and Spain.

Under the authors' procedure: Amplification with reference gene primers provided the estimates of nucleated cell counts. Clones were read by immunoSEQ multiplex PCR, and TCRdb kept only the in-frame ones, dropping some. That table furnishes V, J and clone size, whereas the DNA furnished D and trimming. The sample holds roughly 320,000 clones, roughly nine tenths seen once. The V call is TRBV7-8, the J call TRBJ2-2; maybe TRBD2 (6 bases). The receptor was isolated from a woman under 40 who had been exposed to COVID-19. Sample: PBMCs or T cells enriched from blood (not recorded which). CDR3 coding DNA: TGTGCCAGCAGCTGGACCGGGAGATTAAGCGGGGAGCTGTTTTTT. This gives the protein CASSWTGRLSGELFF.